The rows below give T cell receptor beta chains drawn from one sample of a study of vaccination effects on CD4 cells after COVID-19. The data were produced by immunoSEQ multiplex PCR, yet TCRdb's version contains in-frame clones alone and is incomplete. The sample lists more than 15,000 clones; nearly 75% were seen once. These TCRs' antigens remain unknown. The sample here was CD4+ T cells from PBMCs cultured with SARS-CoV-2 spike peptides, taken after COVID-19 vaccination. The receptors come from a human donor who had a prior SARS-CoV-2 infection. CDR3s include the opening cysteine and the closing phenylalanine or tryptophan. D genes are given only for firm matches. Size values are once, few and many counts, or a class for expanded clones, and some rows have none.

TRBD2,NA,16,TRBV7-2,TRBJ2-1,CASSIGLAAAYNEQFF,TGTGCCAGCAGCATCGGACTAGCGGCGGCCTACAATGAGCAGTTCTTC
TRBD1,NA,14,TRBV11-2,TRBJ1-3,CASSYRGSGNTIYF,TGTGCCAGCAGCTACAGGGGCTCTGGAAACACCATATATTTT
TRBD1,NA,12,TRBV2,TRBJ2-5,CATTGTGETQYF,TGTGCCACCACCGGGACAGGGGAGACCCAGTACTTC
NA,NA,14,TRBV7-9,TRBJ2-2,CASSPKTVAGELFF,TGTGCCAGCAGCCCAAAAACAGTGGCCGGGGAGCTGTTTTTT
TRBD2,NA,15,TRBV10-3,TRBJ2-1,CAISESGTSFDEQFF,TGTGCCATCAGTGAGTCCGGGACTAGCTTCGATGAGCAGTTCTTC
TRBD2,NA,15,TRBV7-8,TRBJ2-1,CASSFRAGGYNEQFF,TGTGCCAGCAGCTTTCGAGCGGGGGGTTACAATGAGCAGTTCTTC
NA,few,17,TRBV9,TRBJ1-3,CASSADTDTISGNTIYF,TGTGCCAGCAGCGCAGACACCGACACGATCTCTGGAAACACCATATATTTT
TRBD2,NA,17,TRBV6-6,TRBJ2-3,CASIRLAGGLGTDTQYF,TGTGCCAGCATTCGGCTAGCGGGGGGGCTTGGTACAGATACGCAGTATTTT
TRBD1,NA,14,TRBV6-5,TRBJ1-4,CASIRQGLREKLFF,TGTGCCAGCATTAGACAGGGGCTACGAGAAAAACTGTTTTTT
NA,NA,12,TRBV6-6,TRBJ1-2,CASSYSTEGYTF,TGTGCCAGCAGTTACTCTACAGAAGGCTACACCTTC
NA,NA,14,TRBV6-5,TRBJ1-1,CASSYEIDGTEAFF,TGTGCCAGCAGTTACGAAATTGACGGGACTGAAGCTTTCTTT
NA,once,13,TRBV2,TRBJ1-4,CASKNGLNEKLFF,TGTGCCAGCAAGAACGGACTTAATGAAAAACTGTTTTTT
NA,NA,13,TRBV6-5,TRBJ1-1,CASREGLYTEAFF,TGTGCCAGCAGAGAGGGGCTTTACACTGAAGCTTTCTTT
NA,NA,14,TRBV5-1,TRBJ1-4,CASSQPGLNEKLFF,TGCGCCAGCAGCCAACCGGGGCTTAATGAAAAACTGTTTTTT
NA,NA,15,TRBV5-6,TRBJ2-1,CASSFKLGRLNEQFF,TGTGCCAGCAGCTTCAAACTAGGCAGGCTCAATGAGCAGTTCTTC
NA,few,14,TRBV18,TRBJ1-5,CASSPSNGNQPQHF,TGTGCCAGCTCACCTTCCAACGGCAATCAGCCCCAGCATTTT
NA,NA,13,TRBV5-1,TRBJ2-7,CASSLAFQGKQYF,TGCGCCAGCAGCTTGGCCTTTCAGGGGAAGCAGTACTTC